One sample yielded the 5 T cell receptor beta chains listed below, sequenced in a study of blood T cells in healthy people across ages. The second PCR ran roughly 7 to 11 cycles with a sample-barcoded 5' primer and J-beta primers. MiXCR, applied by TCRdb to the 5' RACE reads, yields one record per CDR3 protein. The sample has 850,000 to 1,100,000 distinct CDR3 sequences; 30% to 40% are singletons. The sequenced sample was blood. The source of these receptors is a man younger than 35 in good health.

This chain connects TRBV6-2 or TRBV6-3 to TRBJ2-5, with D perhaps TRBD1 (6 bases). The germline V gene has CDR1 MNHEY and CDR2 SVGEGT. V was shortened by 8 bases and J by 12 bases, with 16 bases between the two germline ends. The CDR3 is made up of 11 amino acids. CDR3 in amino acids: CASRDTQYEYF. Here the CDR3 DNA reads TGTGCCAGCCGGGACACGCAGTATGAGTACTTC.

As concerns this clonotype: A read error may be the cause here, since a much bigger clone is one base away. The DNA is left out, because the CDR3 cannot be placed on it with certainty; the CDR3 is given as TCRdb lists it. This rearrangement joins TRBV12-3 or TRBV12-4 to TRBJ1-2. Counting both end residues, the CDR3 totals 11 amino acids. CDR3 region: CASSSSRGYTF.

This chain connects TRBV5-1 to TRBJ2-1; 10 nucleotides line up with TRBD2. This CDR3 has 18 amino acids. Germline V gene data show CDR1 as SGHRS and CDR2 as YFSETQ. With 0 bases clipped from V and 0 bases from J, the junction kept 6 bases outside the gene matches. CDR3 residues: CASSLAISGGVSYNEQFF. The CDR3 bases are TGCGCCAGCAGCTTGGCCATAAGCGGGGGGGTCTCCTACAATGAGCAGTTCTTC.

This clonotype came up once. This chain links TRBV5-1 with TRBJ1-1; D uncertain. Trimming stripped 0 bases from V and 4 bases from J, with 7 bases between. CDR1 is SGHRS and CDR2 is YFSETQ in the germline V gene. This CDR3 has 13 amino acids. In DNA form, the CDR3 reads TGCGCCAGCAGCTTGGAGGTGGGCACTGAAGCTTTCTTT. Protein sequence: CASSLEVGTEAFF.

The chain combines TRBV9 with TRBJ2-5; 12 bases are a match to TRBD2. The CDR3 covers 19 residues. V lost 0 bases to trimming and J lost 7 bases; unmatched junction nucleotides: 16. The germline CDR1 and CDR2 sequences are SGDLS and YYNGEE. CDR3 sequence reads: CASSVEAHPSGGGKWTQYF. Written as DNA, the CDR3 is TGTGCCAGCAGCGTAGAGGCCCATCCTAGCGGGGGGGGCAAGTGGACCCAGTACTTC. The whole variable domain, remainder taken from reference TRBV9 and TRBJ2-5, is DSGVTQTPKHLITATGQRVTLRCSPRSGDLSVYWYQQSLDQGLQFLIQYYNGEERAKGNILERFSAQQFPDLHSELNLSSLELGDSALYFCASSVEAHPSGGGKWTQYFGPGTRLLVL.